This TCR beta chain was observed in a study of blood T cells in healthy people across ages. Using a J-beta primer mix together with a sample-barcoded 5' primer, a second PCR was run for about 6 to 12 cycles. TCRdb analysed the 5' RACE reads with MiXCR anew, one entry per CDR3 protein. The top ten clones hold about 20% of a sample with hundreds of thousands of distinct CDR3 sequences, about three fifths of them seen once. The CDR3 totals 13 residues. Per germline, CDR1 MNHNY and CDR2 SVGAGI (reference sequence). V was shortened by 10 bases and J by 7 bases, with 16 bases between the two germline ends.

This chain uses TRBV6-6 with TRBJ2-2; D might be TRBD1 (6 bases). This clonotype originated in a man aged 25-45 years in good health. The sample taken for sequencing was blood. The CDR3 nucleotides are TGTGCCACCCGGCGCAGGGGTGACGGGGAGCTGTTTTTT. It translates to CATRRRGDGELFF.